Reported below is one T cell receptor (beta chain). The antigen is unknown. TCRdb re-called the 5' RACE reads with MiXCR, one entry per CDR3 protein. The sample gives 55,000 to 75,000 distinct CDR3 sequences, less than 9.5% of which show up once; 3% to 4% is in the top ten. This record comes from a study of early T cells in non-severe SARS-CoV-2 infection. The ends lost 3 bases at V and 1 base at J; junction bases unmatched: 4. The germline V gene has CDR1 DFQATT and CDR2 SNEGSKA (reference sequence). The CDR3 sequence is 14 residues long. Study-level results: Anti-spike CD8 specificities were favored by VDJdb matching, whose results missed private and CD4 specificities.

This TCR was sampled from an adult who was a healthcare worker with PCR-confirmed SARS-CoV-2 infection or an uninfected control (not recorded which). The genes are TRBV20-1 and TRBJ2-7; 9 bases line up with TRBD1. The sample comprised whole blood. Written as DNA, the CDR3 is TGCAGTGCTAGGCCCGGGACAGGGTCCTACGAGCAGTACTTC. The encoded protein is CSARPGTGSYEQYF.